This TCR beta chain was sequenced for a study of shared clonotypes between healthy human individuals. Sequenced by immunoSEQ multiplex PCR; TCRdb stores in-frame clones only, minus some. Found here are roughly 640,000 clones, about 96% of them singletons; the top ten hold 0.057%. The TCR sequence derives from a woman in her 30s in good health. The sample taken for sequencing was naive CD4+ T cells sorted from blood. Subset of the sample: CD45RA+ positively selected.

The CDR3 loop is CASSHVRETVGTGELFF. The CDR3 DNA sequence: TGTGCCAGCAGCCACGTTCGAGAGACGGTGGGCACCGGGGAGCTGTTTTTT. The chain uses TRBV7-9 and TRBJ2-2; no clear D. V was shortened by 5 bases and J by 4 bases, with 20 bases between the two germline ends. The CDR3 totals 17 residues. CDR1 is SEHNR, CDR2 FQNEAQ, per germline (reference sequence).